These T cell receptor beta chains were read from a single sample in a study of T cell responses to AZD1222 COVID-19 vaccine. The repertoire was sequenced with immunoSEQ multiplex PCR; TCRdb's copy has only in-frame clones and lacks some. Of some 86,000 clones in the sample, 88% are singletons; the top ten hold about 7.1%. The sample consisted of peripheral blood, taken 28 days after the second AZD1222 dose. All receptors come from an adult who received the AZD1222 COVID-19 vaccine. Both conserved end residues are trimmed from each CDR3. D genes are given only for firm matches. A clone size is listed for some rows: how often the clone was seen (once, few, many), or a class if it is expanded.

ASSASGEGEQY	-	TRBV10-1	TRBJ2-7	-
ASSLAGIAKNIQY	-	TRBV7-8	TRBJ2-4	-
ASTRQGRNEKLF	-	TRBV6-5	TRBJ1-4	TRBD1
ASSVSTEGSEAF	-	TRBV10-1	TRBJ1-1	-
ASSSPGSRLF	-	TRBV27	TRBJ1-4	-
ASSQKVWGGEGTDTQY	-	TRBV4-3	TRBJ2-3	-
ASSLLVGNTGELF	-	TRBV28	TRBJ2-2	-
ASSYGLAGGPELF	few	TRBV6-6	TRBJ2-2	TRBD2
ASSTQDSNQPQH	once	TRBV18	TRBJ1-5	-
ASSFLGSNQPQH	-	TRBV28	TRBJ1-5	-
ATGGPFTGELF	-	TRBV24-1	TRBJ2-2	-
SVVSGNTIY	-	TRBV29-1	TRBJ1-3	-
ASSDDPTGRSYNEQF	-	TRBV9	TRBJ2-1	-
ASRDQAMNTEAF	-	TRBV6-4	TRBJ1-1	-
ASSLNGGTETYNEQF	-	TRBV13	TRBJ2-1	-
ASSLGLDIETQY	-	TRBV7-9	TRBJ2-5	-
ASSGDNTNTGELF	-	TRBV11-2	TRBJ2-2	-
SVGTSGRGTGELF	-	TRBV29-1	TRBJ2-2	TRBD2
ASRYGLAGVYNEQF	-	TRBV5-1	TRBJ2-1	TRBD2
ASSFRDQPQH	-	TRBV5-8	TRBJ1-5	-
AISEGDRGDTEAF	-	TRBV10-3	TRBJ1-1	TRBD1
AWRDTGQGAQY	-	TRBV30	TRBJ2-3	TRBD1
ASRPIWGSYNSPLH	-	TRBV19	TRBJ1-6	-
ASSFSQGATNEKLF	-	TRBV7-6	TRBJ1-4	-
ASSLVLGGGNQPQH	once	TRBV7-9	TRBJ1-5	-
ASSPGTVNTEAF	-	TRBV7-6	TRBJ1-1	TRBD1
ASSLGRRVSGNTIY	-	TRBV25-1	TRBJ1-3	-
AWGVGAGGNQPQH	once	TRBV2	TRBJ1-5	-
SRDGRYGYT	-	TRBV20-1	TRBJ1-2	-
ASSATGPGNSPLH	-	TRBV6-5	TRBJ1-6	-
ASKAGASSYNEQF	once	TRBV2	TRBJ2-1	-
ASSPQSNEKLF	-	TRBV19	TRBJ1-4	-
AWSVFASGSTDTQY	-	TRBV30	TRBJ2-3	TRBD2
ASSEGTSSTDTQY	-	TRBV6-4	TRBJ2-3	-
ASSPNARRVAQPQH	few	TRBV7-2	TRBJ1-5	-
ASSSGQGYYGYT	-	TRBV6-6	TRBJ1-2	TRBD1
ASSLGTSGTYEQY	-	TRBV5-1	TRBJ2-7	TRBD2
SARTSGKYEQF	-	TRBV29-1	TRBJ2-1	TRBD2
ASSLLVASEAF	-	TRBV4-3	TRBJ1-1	-
ASSRLGTGTIGYT	-	TRBV27	TRBJ1-2	-
AWSFSGSSYEQY	-	TRBV30	TRBJ2-7	-
ASSHDRATNEKLF	-	TRBV18	TRBJ1-4	-
AISDTGKKNTEAF	-	TRBV10-3	TRBJ1-1	-
ASSSTSGNTIY	few	TRBV7-8	TRBJ1-3	-
ASSEQGIGPLH	few	TRBV2	TRBJ1-6	-
ASSQVVWDENSGNTIY	-	TRBV11-2	TRBJ1-3	-
ASSLSEGAGNTIY	-	TRBV7-7	TRBJ1-3	-
ASSQDPSNTGELF	few	TRBV3-1/TRBV3-2	TRBJ2-2	-
ASSQAATVAKNIQY	-	TRBV4-1	TRBJ2-4	-
ASSYSASGSNEQF	-	TRBV6-2/TRBV6-3	TRBJ2-1	TRBD2
ASSTQWSTEAF	-	TRBV19	TRBJ1-1	-
ATRGGSDSNQPQH	-	TRBV6-5	TRBJ1-5	-
ASSDSTGGGNGYT	-	TRBV6-4	TRBJ1-2	TRBD1